This TCR beta chain was sequenced for a study of cytotoxic CD8 clonotypes in ibrutinib-treated CLL. Study at large: A mean of approximately 260,000 productive templates and 85,000 to 95,000 productive rearrangements was obtained per sample.

Only in-frame clones appear in the TCRdb table, and some are missing; sequencing was by immunoSEQ multiplex PCR. The sample carries fewer than 50,000 clones, over 50% recorded once. The CDR3 is made up of 17 amino acids. Looked up from germline, CDR1 is SGHVS and CDR2 is FNYEAQ. Trimming at V came to 5 bases and at J to 2 bases, leaving 11 bases not matched to a gene. This chain uses TRBV7-6 with TRBJ2-3, with 9 bases aligning to TRBD2. The starting material was PBMCs, obtained after 24 months of ibrutinib treatment. The source is a human donor with chronic lymphocytic leukemia. The CDR3 DNA reads TGTGCCAGCAGCGCTATTAGGCGGGGGGGTGCCACAGATACGCAGTATTTT. Translated: CASSAIRRGGATDTQYF.